The 18 T cell receptor beta chains below were found in one sample sequenced in a study of control samples from healthy donors and cancer patients. This table comes from immunoSEQ multiplex PCR, and its TCRdb copy is limited to in-frame clones, with some not included. Of about 250,000 clones listed, about 80% are singletons. The sequencing input was PBMCs. These receptors were obtained from a woman aged 55-70 years with lung cancer.

V is TRBV7-8 and J is TRBJ2-2, with D possibly matching TRBD1 (5 bases). With 6 bases removed from V and 2 bases from J, the gap between germline ends came to 7 bases. The CDR3 runs to 13 residues. From germline, CDR1 is SGHVS and CDR2 FQNEAQ. This chain's CDR3 is CASRGPNTGELFF. The CDR3 DNA sequence: TGTGCCAGCAGGGGGCCTAACACCGGGGAGCTGTTTTTT.

Written as DNA, the CDR3 is TGCGCCAGCAGCCCAGAGGGGTCCCCGGTTCACGGCTACACCTTC. Translating gives CASSPEGSPVHGYTF. The V and J genes are TRBV5-1 and TRBJ1-2, with a possible D match to TRBD1 (5 bases). The germline gives CDR1 SGHRS, CDR2 YFSETQ. The length of the CDR3 is 15 residues. The germline V and J ends were trimmed by 4 bases and 8 bases, with 21 bases remaining between them.

This rearrangement joins TRBV4-1 to TRBJ1-6; no clear D gene. The germline gives CDR1 MGHRA, CDR2 YSYEKL. V was trimmed by 1 base and J by 10 bases, leaving 8 bases between them. The CDR3 has 13 residues. The CDR3: CASSQVPGSPLHF. DNA of the CDR3: TGCGCCAGCAGCCAAGTTCCGGGCTCACCCCTCCACTTT.

The chain links TRBV29-1 to TRBJ2-3, with 7 bases lining up with TRBD2. There are 13 residues in the CDR3. The germline V gene encodes CDR1 SQVTM and CDR2 ANQGSEA. The V gene end was trimmed by 7 bases and the J gene end by 7 bases; junction bases not matched to a gene: 11. CDR3 residues: CSGGGLPINTQYF. In nucleotides, the CDR3 is TGCAGCGGGGGGGGACTACCAATTAATACGCAGTATTTT.

This chain uses TRBV10-1 with TRBJ1-1; TRBD1 matches at 7 bases. The CDR3 sequence is 14 residues long. CDR1 is WNHNN and CDR2 is SYGVQD in the germline V gene (reference sequence). V was pared by 9 bases and J by 1 base, with 8 bases of the junction left unmatched. CDR3 amino acids: CASSPGQRNTEAFF. CDR3 DNA: TGCGCCAGTAGTCCGGGACAGAGGAACACTGAAGCTTTCTTT.

The rearrangement uses TRBV10-3 and TRBJ1-5; D might be TRBD1 (5 bases). Germline CDR1 reads ENHRY; CDR2 reads SYGVKD. The CDR3 contains 13 residues. Trimming cost V 6 bases and J 3 bases, with 9 bases left between them. For the CDR3, the DNA is TGTGCCATCAGCGACAGCTACAATCAGCCCCAGCATTTT. It encodes CAISDSYNQPQHF.

This rearrangement joins TRBV7-3 to TRBJ2-1; TRBD1 is a possible D gene (6 bases). This CDR3 has 15 amino acids. Germline assignment: CDR1 SGHTA and CDR2 FQGTGA. V was shortened by 5 bases and J by 6 bases, with 17 bases between the two germline ends. CDR3 sequence reads: CASSPGHLMVNEQFF. The CDR3 nucleotides are TGTGCCAGCAGCCCGGGACACCTGATGGTCAATGAGCAGTTCTTC.

V and J are TRBV21-1 and TRBJ2-3; no DNA check was done on the table's D call, TRBD2. TRBV21-1 is noted as a pseudogene. The CDR3 has 15 amino acids. The CDR3 is CATPPASGRTDTQYF. CDR3 coding DNA: TGTGCCACCCCCCCGGCTAGCGGGAGGACAGATACGCAGTATTTT.

This chain connects TRBV19 to TRBJ2-1; 14 bases agree with TRBD2. The V gene's germline CDR1 is LNHDA and CDR2 SQIVND (reference sequence). Trimming at V came to 5 bases and at J to 7 bases, leaving 7 bases not matched to a gene. The CDR3 spans 16 residues. The CDR3, as DNA: TGTGCCAGTAGTCCGAGACTAGCGGGAGGGGGGAATGAGCAGTTCTTC. This gives the protein CASSPRLAGGGNEQFF.

This clone was counted a few times. DNA of the CDR3: TGTGCCAGCAGTTTATCGGCAGGGGGTCTGACATATGGCTACACCTTC. Translation gives CASSLSAGGLTYGYTF. The V gene is TRBV28, the J gene TRBJ1-2; 7 nucleotides match TRBD1. Germline CDR1 reads MDHEN; CDR2 reads SYDVKM. With V trimmed by 1 base and J by 5 bases, 10 bases remained unmatched. The CDR3 spans 16 residues.

The genes are TRBV28 and TRBJ1-2, with a tentative D call TRBD1 (6 bases). V was cut by 5 bases and J by 2 bases, with 6 bases left in between. The CDR3 runs 12 residues. CDR1 is MDHEN and CDR2 is SYDVKM in the germline V gene. In DNA, the CDR3 is TGTGCCAGCAGTCAGGGGAACTATGGCTACACCTTC. Amino acids: CASSQGNYGYTF.

CDR3 residues: CASSQFTGGKATEAFF. The CDR3 nucleotides read TGCGCCAGCAGCCAATTTACAGGGGGCAAAGCCACTGAAGCTTTCTTT. V gene TRBV4-1 combines with J gene TRBJ1-1; TRBD1 agrees at 9 bases. CDR1 is MGHRA, CDR2 YSYEKL, per germline. The CDR3 has 16 residues. V gave up 2 bases and J gave up 4 bases; unmatched junction bases: 8.

V is TRBV6-5 and J is TRBJ1-2; D is possibly TRBD1 (6 bases). The germline gives CDR1 MNHEY, CDR2 SVGAGI. The CDR3 has 14 residues. V lost 6 bases and J lost 4, with 15 bases in between. The CDR3 region has the DNA TGTGCCAGCAGACCCTGGGACACTACCTATGGCTACACCTTC. It specifies CASRPWDTTYGYTF.

The rearrangement uses TRBV7-9 and TRBJ2-3; D might be TRBD1 (5 bases). V was clipped by 5 bases and J by 1 base, with 7 bases between them. This CDR3 has 13 amino acids. CDR1 and CDR2 from the germline V gene are SEHNR and FQNEAQ (reference sequence). The CDR3: CASSQQGTDTQYF. CDR3 coding DNA: TGTGCCAGCAGCCAACAGGGCACAGATACGCAGTATTTT.

The CDR3 coding sequence is TGTGCCAGCAGTTACTCGGAGGGGAATCAGCCCCAGCATTTT. Translation: CASSYSEGNQPQHF. The V gene is TRBV6-6, the J gene TRBJ1-5; possible D gene TRBD1, 5 bases. Germline lookup yields CDR1 MNHNY and CDR2 SVGAGI (reference sequence). Trimming shortened V by 0 bases and J by 4 bases, and 7 bases separated the two germline ends. The CDR3 covers 14 residues.

The chain carries TRBV11-1 and TRBJ1-1, with TRBD1 as a possible D gene (6 bases). Germline lookup yields CDR1 SGHAT and CDR2 FQDESV (reference sequence). V lost 1 base to trimming and J lost 3 bases, with 12 bases between them. CDR3 length: 15 residues. The CDR3 bases are TGTGCCAGCAGCTTAGAATGGGGGCGGGACACTGAAGCTTTCTTT. It codes for CASSLEWGRDTEAFF.

The rearrangement uses TRBV10-3 and TRBJ1-2; a possible D gene is TRBD1 (6 bases). This CDR3 is 14 amino acids long. In germline, CDR1 is ENHRY, CDR2 SYGVKD. V was pared by 4 bases and J by 2 bases, with 11 bases between. The CDR3, as DNA: TGTGCCATCAGTGGTACCGGGACAAACTATGGCTACACCTTC. Amino acids: CAISGTGTNYGYTF.

This chain joins TRBV29-1 and TRBJ1-2; 7 nucleotides line up with TRBD1. The V gene end was trimmed by 6 bases and the J gene end by 8 bases; junction bases not matched to a gene: 6. There are 11 residues in the CDR3. Per germline, CDR1 SQVTM and CDR2 ANQGSEA. CDR3 in DNA: TGCAGCGTCTACAGGGGTTACGGCTACACCTTC. The encoded protein is CSVYRGYGYTF. The whole variable domain, filled in from reference TRBV29-1 and TRBJ1-2, reads SAVISQKPSRDICQRGTSLTIQCQVDSQVTMMFWYRQQPGQSLTLIATANQGSEATYESGFVIDKFPISRPNLTFSTLTVSNMSPEDSSIYLCSVYRGYGYTFGSGTRLTVV.